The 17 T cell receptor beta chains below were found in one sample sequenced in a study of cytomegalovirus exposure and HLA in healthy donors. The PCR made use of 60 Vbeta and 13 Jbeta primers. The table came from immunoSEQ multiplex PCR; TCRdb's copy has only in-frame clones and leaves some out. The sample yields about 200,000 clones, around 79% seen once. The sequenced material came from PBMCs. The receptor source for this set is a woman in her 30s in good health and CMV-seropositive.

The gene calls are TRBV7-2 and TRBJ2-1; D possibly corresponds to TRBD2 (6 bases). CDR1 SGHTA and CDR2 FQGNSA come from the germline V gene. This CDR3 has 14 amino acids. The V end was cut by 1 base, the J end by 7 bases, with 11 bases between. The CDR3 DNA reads TGTGCCAGCAGCTTAGAGGTGACTAGAAATGAGCAGTTCTTC. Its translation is CASSLEVTRNEQFF.

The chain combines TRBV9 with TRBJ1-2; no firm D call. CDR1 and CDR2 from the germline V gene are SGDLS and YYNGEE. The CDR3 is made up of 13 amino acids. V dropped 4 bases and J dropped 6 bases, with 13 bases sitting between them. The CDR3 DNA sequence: TGTGCCAGCAGCCCAACAGACGTACATGGCTACACCTTC. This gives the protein CASSPTDVHGYTF.

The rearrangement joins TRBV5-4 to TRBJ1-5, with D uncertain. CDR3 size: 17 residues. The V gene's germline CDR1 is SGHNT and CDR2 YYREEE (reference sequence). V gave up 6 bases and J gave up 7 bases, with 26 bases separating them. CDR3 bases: TGTGCCAGCACGGGGAGGGTTTTAGTAGCCTGGTGGCAGCCCCAGCATTTT. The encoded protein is CASTGRVLVAWWQPQHF.

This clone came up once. The CDR3 loop is CASSLGRGSYEQYF. In DNA, the CDR3 is TGTGCCAGCAGCTTAGGGCGGGGCTCCTACGAGCAGTACTTC. The chain carries TRBV7-8 and TRBJ2-7; D possibly corresponds to TRBD2 (6 bases). The germline gives CDR1 SGHVS, CDR2 FQNEAQ. The CDR3 runs to 14 residues. V dropped 1 base and J dropped 0 bases, with 7 bases sitting between them.

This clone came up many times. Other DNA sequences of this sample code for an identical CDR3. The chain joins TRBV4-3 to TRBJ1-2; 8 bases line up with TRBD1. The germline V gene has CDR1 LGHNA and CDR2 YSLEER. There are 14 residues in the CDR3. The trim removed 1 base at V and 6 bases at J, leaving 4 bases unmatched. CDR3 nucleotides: TGCGCCAGCAGCCAAGTTCCGGACAGGGATGGCTACACCTTC. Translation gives CASSQVPDRDGYTF.

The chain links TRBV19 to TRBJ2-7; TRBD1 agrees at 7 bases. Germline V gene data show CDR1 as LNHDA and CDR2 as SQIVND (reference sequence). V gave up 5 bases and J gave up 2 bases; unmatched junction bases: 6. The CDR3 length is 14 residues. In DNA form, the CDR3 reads TGTGCCAGTAGTTTCGGACAGGCAACCTACGAGCAGTACTTC. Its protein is CASSFGQATYEQYF.

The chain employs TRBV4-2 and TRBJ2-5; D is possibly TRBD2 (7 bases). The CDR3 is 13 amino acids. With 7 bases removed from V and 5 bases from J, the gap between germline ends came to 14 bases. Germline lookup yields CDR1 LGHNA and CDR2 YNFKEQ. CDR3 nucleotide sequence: TGTGCCAGCAATGGGGGGGGCGGGGAGACCCAGTACTTC. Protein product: CASNGGGGETQYF.

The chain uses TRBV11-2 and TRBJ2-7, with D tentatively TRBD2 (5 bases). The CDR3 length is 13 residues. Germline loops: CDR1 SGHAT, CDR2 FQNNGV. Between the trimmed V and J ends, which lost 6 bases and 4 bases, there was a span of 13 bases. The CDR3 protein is CASRTGSKYEQYF. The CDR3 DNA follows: TGTGCCAGCAGAACGGGATCTAAGTACGAGCAGTACTTC.

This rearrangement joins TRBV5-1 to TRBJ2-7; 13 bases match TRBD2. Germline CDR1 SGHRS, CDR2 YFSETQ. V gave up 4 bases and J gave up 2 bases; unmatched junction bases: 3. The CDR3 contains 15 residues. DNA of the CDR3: TGCGCCAGCAGCGAGACTAGCGGGGGGCCCTACGAGCAGTACTTC. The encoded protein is CASSETSGGPYEQYF.

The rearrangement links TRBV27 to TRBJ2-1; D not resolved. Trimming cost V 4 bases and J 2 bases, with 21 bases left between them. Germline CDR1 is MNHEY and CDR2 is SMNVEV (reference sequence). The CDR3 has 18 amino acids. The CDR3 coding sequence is TGTGCCAGCAGTTCATTAGGCTCGCCTAGAAGTCCCTACAATGAGCAGTTCTTC. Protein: CASSSLGSPRSPYNEQFF.

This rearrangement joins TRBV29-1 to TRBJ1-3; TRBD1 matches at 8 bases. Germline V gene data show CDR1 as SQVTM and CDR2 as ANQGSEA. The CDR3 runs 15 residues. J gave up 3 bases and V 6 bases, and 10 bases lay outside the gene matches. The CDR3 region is CSVHPQGAVGNTIYF. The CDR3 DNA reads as TGCAGCGTCCACCCCCAGGGGGCTGTTGGAAACACCATATATTTT.

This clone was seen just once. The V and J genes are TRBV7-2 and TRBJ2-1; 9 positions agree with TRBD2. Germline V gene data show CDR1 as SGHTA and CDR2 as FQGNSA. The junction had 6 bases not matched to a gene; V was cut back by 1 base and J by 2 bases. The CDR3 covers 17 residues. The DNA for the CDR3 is TGTGCCAGCAGCTTAGTAGCGGGGGACACCACCTACAATGAGCAGTTCTTC. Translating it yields CASSLVAGDTTYNEQFF. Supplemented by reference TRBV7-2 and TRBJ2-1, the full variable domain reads GAGVSQSPSNKVTEKGKDVELRCDPISGHTALYWYRQSLGQGLEFLIYFQGNSAPDKSGLPSDRFSAERTGGSVSTLTIQRTQQEDSAVYLCASSLVAGDTTYNEQFFGPGTRLTVL.

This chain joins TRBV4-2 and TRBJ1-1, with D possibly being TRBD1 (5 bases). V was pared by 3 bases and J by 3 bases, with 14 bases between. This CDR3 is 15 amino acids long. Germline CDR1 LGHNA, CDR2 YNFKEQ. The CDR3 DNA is TGTGCCAGCAGCCAGGTGGGCGACAGCTACACTGAAGCTTTCTTT. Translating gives CASSQVGDSYTEAFF.

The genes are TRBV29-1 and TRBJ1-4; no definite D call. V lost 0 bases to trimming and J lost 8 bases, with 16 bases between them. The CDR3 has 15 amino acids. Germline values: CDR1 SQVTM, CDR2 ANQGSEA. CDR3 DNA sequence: TGCAGCGTTGAAGACGAGAGGGAGATTGGCGAAAAACTGTTTTTT. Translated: CSVEDEREIGEKLFF.

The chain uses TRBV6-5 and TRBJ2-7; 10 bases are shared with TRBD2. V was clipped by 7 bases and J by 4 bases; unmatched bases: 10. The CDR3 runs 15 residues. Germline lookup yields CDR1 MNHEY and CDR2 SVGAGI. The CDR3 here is CASIARGLAEYEQYF. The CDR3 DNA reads TGTGCCAGCATCGCCAGAGGACTAGCGGAATACGAGCAGTACTTC.

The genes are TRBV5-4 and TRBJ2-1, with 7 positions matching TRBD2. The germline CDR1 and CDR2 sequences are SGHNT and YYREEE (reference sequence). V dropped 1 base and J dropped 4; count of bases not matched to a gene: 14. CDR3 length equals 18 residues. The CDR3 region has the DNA TGTGCCAGCAGCTTGATCGGGGGGAAAGCGGAACTTTACAATGAGCAGTTCTTC. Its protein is CASSLIGGKAELYNEQFF.

The CDR3 is CASNLLAGGNTDTQYF. The CDR3 bases are TGTGCCAGCAACCTCTTAGCGGGAGGGAACACAGATACGCAGTATTTT. The chain couples TRBV7-9 to TRBJ2-3, with 11 positions matching TRBD2. CDR3 length: 16 residues. Germline V lookup: CDR1 SEHNR, CDR2 FQNEAQ (reference sequence). V was pared by 7 bases and J by 2 bases, with 8 bases of the junction left unmatched.